This passage covers 7 T cell receptor beta chains from one sample sequenced in a study of blood T cells in healthy people across ages. The second PCR ran 7 to 11 cycles with a sample-barcoded 5' primer and J-beta primers. A single record per CDR3 protein comes from TCRdb applying MiXCR to the 5' RACE reads. The sample has 540,000 or so distinct CDR3 sequences; 24% are singletons. These records were also assigned to another study, of T cells of mothers and their children.

The material sequenced was blood. The receptors derive from a boy younger than 18 in good health.

This clonotype was detected a few times. The chain employs TRBV3-1 and TRBJ2-3; 10 bases map to TRBD2. V shed 2 bases and J 5 bases; nucleotides not matched to a gene: 13. The CDR3 is made up of 18 amino acids. Germline CDR1 is LGHDT and CDR2 is YNNKEL (reference sequence). Here the CDR3 DNA reads TGTGCCAGCAGCCAAATGGGGGGAGCGGGGGGGCCAGGAGATACGCAGTATTTT. It translates to CASSQMGGAGGPGDTQYF.

This clonotype occurred a few times. This rearrangement joins TRBV28 to TRBJ1-6, with 8 bases aligning to TRBD1. With 6 bases clipped from V and 8 bases from J, the junction kept 12 bases outside the gene matches. This CDR3 has 16 residues. The germline CDR1 and CDR2 sequences are MDHEN and SYDVKM. DNA of the CDR3: TGTGCCAGCAGCCCTCTCCGGGACAGGAGAGATTCACCCCTCCACTTT. This encodes CASSPLRDRRDSPLHF.

The V gene is TRBV19, the J gene TRBJ2-7; D is perhaps TRBD1 (6 bases). Trimming removed 6 bases from V and 2 bases from J, with 14 bases in between. The CDR3 loop spans 14 amino acids. Germline CDR1 is LNHDA and CDR2 is SQIVND (reference sequence). Here the CDR3 reads CASSPQGTPYEQYF. The DNA of the CDR3 is TGTGCCAGTAGCCCACAGGGAACCCCCTACGAGCAGTACTTC.

This rearrangement joins TRBV28 to TRBJ2-5; 11 bases are shared with TRBD2. CDR3 length: 16 amino acids. V dropped 5 bases and J dropped 2; count of bases not matched to a gene: 7. The germline V gene encodes CDR1 MDHEN and CDR2 SYDVKM. The CDR3, as DNA: TGTGCCAGCAGTCCTCTAGCGGGGGGACCTCAAGAGACCCAGTACTTC. This codes for CASSPLAGGPQETQYF.

This clonotype was counted a few times. V and J are TRBV24-1 and TRBJ2-1, with no clear D. V lost 4 bases, J lost 7 bases, and 13 bases lay in between. This CDR3 spans 14 amino acids. Germline CDR1 KGHDR, CDR2 SFDVKD. The CDR3 here is CATSDSQSLNEQFF. CDR3 coding DNA: TGTGCCACCAGTGACTCCCAGAGTCTGAATGAGCAGTTCTTC.

As DNA, the CDR3 is TGCGCCAGCAGCCAGGACCCGGGACTACAAGAGACCCAGTACTTC. Translation gives CASSQDPGLQETQYF. V is TRBV4-3 and J is TRBJ2-5; 7 nucleotides agree with TRBD2. V shed 3 bases, J shed 2 bases, and the junction held 6 bases outside the gene matches. The CDR3 is 15 amino acids. CDR1 LGHNA and CDR2 YSLEER come from the germline V gene.

This clonotype has more than one count but fewer than ten. This chain uses TRBV2 with TRBJ2-1; TRBD2 matches 7 bases. Germline V gene data show CDR1 as SNHLY and CDR2 as FYNNEI. The trim removed 6 bases at V and 2 bases at J, leaving 4 bases unmatched. This CDR3 has 14 residues. This CDR3 reads CASRGGLAYNEQFF. In DNA form, the CDR3 reads TGTGCCAGCAGGGGGGGGTTAGCCTACAATGAGCAGTTCTTC.